The rows below give T cell receptor beta chains drawn from one sample of a study of cytomegalovirus exposure and HLA in healthy donors. The data were produced by immunoSEQ multiplex PCR, yet TCRdb's version contains in-frame clones alone and is incomplete. The data hold tens of thousands of clones, with under 80% observed a single time. The sequenced sample consisted of PBMCs. The receptors here all came from a man under 40 in good health and CMV-seropositive. CDR3s include the opening cysteine and the closing phenylalanine or tryptophan. D genes are given only for firm matches. Clone size, where shown, is once, few, many, or a class for clones that have expanded.

TRBJ2-7	TRBV7-2	TRBD2	-	TGTGCCAGCAGCTTAGTTGTCCGGGGGGGCTACGAGCAGTACTTC	CASSLVVRGGYEQYF
TRBJ2-1	TRBV4-1	TRBD2	-	TGCGCCAGCAGCCATCGTCGACTGCGCGGGGGGGACAATGAGCAGTTCTTC	CASSHRRLRGGDNEQFF
TRBJ1-3	TRBV5-1	-	-	TGCGCCAGCAGCTTGTACGGTACCCGGGGGTTGAATGGAGACACCATATATTTT	CASSLYGTRGLNGDTIYF
TRBJ1-2	TRBV7-9	-	-	TGTGCCAGCAGCGCAGGGGAGCCCCAATATGGCTACACCTTC	CASSAGEPQYGYTF
TRBJ1-4	TRBV7-2	-	-	TGTGCCAGCAGCTTAGGAGACACTGCAACTAATGAAAAACTGTTTTTT	CASSLGDTATNEKLFF
TRBJ1-3	TRBV6-1	TRBD1	-	TGTGCCAGCAGTGAAGGACAGGGTGGAAACACCATATATTTT	CASSEGQGGNTIYF
TRBJ2-7	TRBV6-5	TRBD1	-	TGTGCCAGCAGTTACTCGTTCGGACAGGGACAATACGAGCAGTACTTC	CASSYSFGQGQYEQYF
TRBJ1-5	TRBV4-3	TRBD1	-	TGCGCCAGCAGCCAAGACACAGGGGGGGGATTCAATCAGCCCCAGCATTTT	CASSQDTGGGFNQPQHF
TRBJ2-7	TRBV30	TRBD1	-	TGTGCCTGGAGTGTTGGGACAGCTTACGAGCAGTACTTC	CAWSVGTAYEQYF
TRBJ2-2	TRBV9	-	-	TGTGCCAGCAGCGTAGCAGGAACCGGGGAGCTGTTTTTT	CASSVAGTGELFF
TRBJ1-5	TRBV4-1	-	few	TGCGCCAGCAAACCAAGTGTAGGGGTTAGCAATCAGCCCCAGCATTTT	CASKPSVGVSNQPQHF
TRBJ1-2	TRBV5-1	-	few	TGCGCCAGCAGCTTGGGGGCCAGGTCCGGCGGCTACACCTTC	CASSLGARSGGYTF
TRBJ2-6	TRBV11-1	-	-	TGTGCCAGCAGCTCCCACCGGGATTTCCTTTTCTCTGGGGCCAACGTCCTGACTTTC	CASSSHRDFLFSGANVLTF
TRBJ1-2	TRBV30	TRBD1	-	TGTGTCAGAGGACAGGGGGCAGGCGGCTACACCTTC	CVRGQGAGGYTF
TRBJ1-4	TRBV18	-	-	TGTGCCAGCTCACCTGAGTCAAATGAAAAACTGTTTTTT	CASSPESNEKLFF
TRBJ2-1	TRBV9	TRBD1	-	TGTGCCAGCAGCGCTAGGGACAGGTCCTACAATGAGCAGTTCTTC	CASSARDRSYNEQFF
TRBJ2-5	TRBV5-4	-	-	TGTGCCAGCAGCTTGGTTCAAGGGCAGGGGGAGACCCAGTACTTC	CASSLVQGQGETQYF
TRBJ2-1	TRBV5-1	-	-	TGCGCCAGCAGCTTGGTAGGGGAAACCTACAATGAGCAGTTCTTC	CASSLVGETYNEQFF